Listed here is a single TCR beta chain. Sequenced by immunoSEQ multiplex PCR; TCRdb stores in-frame clones only, minus some. This table has about 38,000 clones, about nine tenths appearing once. The data derive from a study of T cell changes during pregnancy in multiple sclerosis. Germline V gene data show CDR1 as SGHAT and CDR2 as FQNNGV. CDR3 length equals 19 residues. With 7 bases clipped from V and 0 bases from J, the junction kept 15 bases outside the gene matches. The J gene is TRBJ2-1, the V gene TRBV11-2; 10 positions agree with TRBD2. This material consisted of CD4+ T cells from peripheral blood mononuclear cells, taken after pregnancy. The receptor's source is a female donor in good health, enrolled as a control in a pregnancy study. The DNA for the CDR3 is TGTGCCAGCATCGCCTACCCGGCTAGCGGGAGTGACTCCTACAATGAGCAGTTCTTC. It translates to CASIAYPASGSDSYNEQFF.